This TCR beta chain was obtained from a study of metastatic and nonmetastatic thyroid tumors. Study-level information: Both malignant and benign thyroid patients supplied peripheral blood and tumor or nodule tissue samples, across which the repertoires of these patients were then compared.

All patients were untreated before thyroid surgery. From germline, CDR1 is MNHEY and CDR2 SVGEGT. The CDR3 totals 13 residues. V shed 6 bases and J 5 bases; nucleotides not matched to a gene: 5. From the PCR reads, TCRdb re-called clones with MiXCR. In the table there are tens of thousands of clones, approximately 29% of which are singletons. The chain has TRBV6-2 or TRBV6-3 and TRBJ2-7, with TRBD2 identical over 9 bases. The sequence was collected from a female donor with papillary thyroid cancer or a benign thyroid nodule (not recorded which). Some clones in this sample may be carry-over from other donors' samples. Sequenced sample: blood. DNA for the CDR3: TGTGCCAGCAGGGCCGGGACTAGCCACGAGCAGTACTTC. Amino acid sequence: CASRAGTSHEQYF.